This T cell receptor beta chain emerged from a study of T-cell memory formation after mild COVID-19. The CDR3 runs 12 residues. The V gene lost 1 base and the J gene lost 13 bases, with 8 bases spanning the gap. In germline, CDR1 is SGHVS, CDR2 FQNEAQ. Broader study findings: Some SARS-CoV-2-responding clones were already detected in memory before infection.

In its sample, this clonotype was seen a few times. What it binds is unknown. Using constant-segment primers, 5'RACE produced TCR alpha and TCR beta cDNA libraries carrying sample barcodes and UMIs. In TCRdb, the 5' RACE reads were re-called with MiXCR into one record per CDR3 protein. Altogether around 390,000 distinct CDR3 sequences are present, roughly 15% being singletons, with the ten largest covering about 22%. The receptor's source is a man between 18 and 35 years old who had mild COVID-19 (a few samples of this study predate the infection). Cell type and time point are not known. The chain uses TRBV7-8 and TRBJ1-6; a weak D match, TRBD1 (5 bases). The sequencing sample was made of PBMCs or a T cell subset sorted from them (not recorded which). The CDR3 spells CASSLVGPPLHF. The DNA for the CDR3 is TGTGCCAGCAGCTTAGTGGGGCCCCCCCTCCACTTT.